Below are 24 T cell receptor beta chains sequenced from a single sample in a study of T cells expressing NK-cell markers (dated by TCRdb to 2019 to 2021). Receptor libraries were prepared by 5' RACE. Sequencing took place on an Illumina HiSeq 2000. With the reads reprocessed by TCRdb, a single entry stands for each CDR3 protein sequence and no DNA is reported. This sample's clone table shows about 380,000 distinct CDR3 sequences. The ten top clones hold 5.2% of the sample. The sequencing input was blood T cells: a sorted CD56 or NKG2C T cell subset, CD4+ or CD8+ T cells, or bulk PBMC T cells (not recorded which). The receptor set was obtained from a man aged 18 to 69 in good health.

The chain joins TRBV6-2 or TRBV6-3 to TRBJ2-7. This CDR3 contains 12 residues. CDR1 is MNHEY and CDR2 is SVGEGT in the germline V gene. The CDR3: CASSPLTYEQYF.

The chain recombines TRBV12-3 or TRBV12-4 with TRBJ1-6; lacking DNA, the TRBD1 call made by TCRdb goes unchecked. CDR3 length: 14 residues. CDR3 sequence: CASSRTGKVGPLHF.

This CDR3 is CASSLGSYTDTQYF. This chain joins TRBV5-1 and TRBJ2-3. Looked up from germline, CDR1 is SGHRS and CDR2 is YFSETQ. This CDR3 contains 14 residues.

This chain connects TRBV29-1 to TRBJ1-2. This CDR3 contains 12 residues. Germline V gene sequence: CDR1 SQVTM, CDR2 ANQGSEA. This CDR3 reads CSVDNSVYGYTF.

The chain recombines TRBV12-3 or TRBV12-4 with TRBJ1-4. This CDR3 contains 16 residues. CDR3 loop: CASTILETATNEKLFF.

The CDR3 here is CASSLTGITPYEQYF. V gene TRBV27 combines with J gene TRBJ2-7; as DNA is missing, the TRBD1 call by TCRdb cannot be tested. This CDR3 contains 15 residues. Germline V lookup: CDR1 MNHEY, CDR2 SMNVEV (reference sequence).

The chain couples TRBV10-3 to TRBJ2-3. The CDR3 contains 14 residues. The germline CDR1 and CDR2 sequences are ENHRY and SYGVKD. Here the CDR3 reads CAISVDQVTDTQYF.

The chain carries TRBV7-2 and TRBJ2-3; TCRdb outputs TRBD2, but without DNA this stays unchecked. This CDR3 region has 18 residues. The germline CDR1 and CDR2 sequences are SGHTA and FQGNSA. Here the CDR3 reads CASSLALGLAGGSDTQYF.

The gene calls are TRBV12-3 or TRBV12-4 and TRBJ1-1. The CDR3 has 17 amino acids. The CDR3 is CASSFGVRGGMNTEAFF.

V gene TRBV20-1 combines with J gene TRBJ1-2; TCRdb indicates TRBD1, and absent DNA this call remains unverified. The CDR3 length is 13 residues. The V gene's germline CDR1 is DFQATT and CDR2 SNEGSKA (reference sequence). This chain's CDR3 is CSVRYQGNYGYTF.

The chain combines TRBV20-1 with TRBJ1-1; with no DNA, the TCRdb D assignment of TRBD1 cannot be verified. The CDR3 consists of 14 residues. CDR1 is DFQATT, CDR2 SNEGSKA, per germline (reference sequence). This CDR3 reads CSARQGPPYTEAFF.

The V gene is TRBV20-1, the J gene TRBJ2-1; the D gene TCRdb calls, TRBD1, cannot be checked with no DNA. The germline V gene has CDR1 DFQATT and CDR2 SNEGSKA (reference sequence). The CDR3 sequence is 16 residues long. The CDR3: CSARDPQGAFGDEQFF.

This rearrangement joins TRBV5-1 to TRBJ1-6; TCRdb names TRBD1, which stays unverified in the absence of DNA. Germline values: CDR1 SGHRS, CDR2 YFSETQ. The CDR3 sequence is 16 residues long. This chain's CDR3 is CASSLSGDRSPSPLHF.

The chain is built from TRBV28 and TRBJ2-4; TCRdb returns TRBD1, unconfirmable since there is no DNA. From germline, CDR1 is MDHEN and CDR2 SYDVKM. The CDR3 consists of 15 residues. This CDR3 reads CASTPGSGFENIQYF.

The chain links TRBV6-1 to TRBJ2-5; TCRdb's assignment of TRBD1 cannot be checked, as there is no DNA. Germline CDR1 reads MNHNS; CDR2 reads SASEGT. This CDR3 spans 16 amino acids. CDR3 loop: CASSERQGGRLETQYF.

The rearrangement uses TRBV28 and TRBJ1-5; TCRdb names TRBD1, which stays unverified in the absence of DNA. CDR3 length: 14 residues. Germline loops: CDR1 MDHEN, CDR2 SYDVKM. This chain's CDR3 is CGVSKGLARQPQHF.

The rearrangement uses TRBV7-8 and TRBJ2-2; TCRdb's D call, TRBD2, is unchecked because there is no DNA. The CDR3 spans 15 residues. CDR1 is SGHVS, CDR2 FQNEAQ, per germline. The CDR3 here is CASRRGTANTGELFF.

V is TRBV6-7 and J is TRBJ1-1. TRBV6-7 is classed as an ORF, of uncertain function. This CDR3 region has 14 residues. The CDR3: CASSYVQFGTEAFF.

The chain combines TRBV20-1 with TRBJ1-1. Germline CDR1 is DFQATT and CDR2 is SNEGSKA (reference sequence). This CDR3 spans 11 amino acids. CDR3 residues: CSQSRYTEAFF.

The chain recombines TRBV25-1 with TRBJ2-7; no DNA is available, so the TRBD1 call from TCRdb remains unchecked. The CDR3 has 17 residues. CDR1 and CDR2 from the germline V gene are MGHDK and SYGVNS. The CDR3 here is CASSASIGTGNSYEQYF.

CDR3: CASSKPGLAGPTDTQYF. The chain has TRBV12-3 or TRBV12-4 and TRBJ2-3; TCRdb names TRBD2, which stays unverified in the absence of DNA. CDR3 length: 17 amino acids.

The V and J genes are TRBV12-3 or TRBV12-4 and TRBJ1-2; TCRdb returns TRBD1, unconfirmable since there is no DNA. The CDR3 has 13 amino acids. The CDR3 loop reads CASTAGQVYGYTF.

This rearrangement joins TRBV6-1 to TRBJ1-5; TCRdb returns TRBD1, unconfirmable since there is no DNA. The CDR3 has 13 residues. The germline V gene has CDR1 MNHNS and CDR2 SASEGT. This chain's CDR3 is CASGQGPHQPQHF.

The chain has TRBV11-2 and TRBJ2-3; lacking DNA, the TRBD2 call made by TCRdb goes unchecked. CDR3 length equals 12 residues. Germline CDR1 and CDR2: SGHAT and FQNNGV. Here the CDR3 reads CASRGTSNTQYF.